Below, 31 T cell receptor beta chains from the same sample are listed, as sequenced in a study of T cell repertoires in cytomegalovirus infection. TCRdb fed the reads into MiXCR, producing one record per CDR3 protein. The data show approximately 910,000 distinct CDR3 sequences, 25% to 40% seen once. The antigens of these receptors remain unknown. The sample was cultured CD8+ T cells from PBMCs, taken from culture after CMV antigen stimulation. Source of these receptors: a human donor in good health (CMV status not recorded). Some clones in this sample may be carry-over from other donors' samples.

This clonotype was seen a few times. The chain is built from TRBV6-5 and TRBJ2-2, with D possibly being TRBD1 (6 bases). Germline V lookup: CDR1 MNHEY, CDR2 SVGAGI. The CDR3 sequence is 14 residues long. V was pared by 4 bases and J by 6 bases, with 12 bases between. In DNA, the CDR3 is TGTGCCAGCAGTTTGATCCAGGGGTCCGGGGAGCTGTTTTTT. Its protein product is CASSLIQGSGELFF.

This clonotype came up a few times. The chain carries TRBV7-8 and TRBJ1-4, with D possibly TRBD1 on 5 matching bases. Trimming stripped 5 bases from V and 5 bases from J, with 12 bases between. The CDR3 is 14 amino acids. CDR1 is SGHVS, CDR2 FQNEAQ, per germline. The CDR3 sequence is CASSPGGANEKLFF. CDR3 bases: TGTGCCAGCAGCCCCGGCGGGGCAAATGAAAAACTGTTTTTT.

The chain links TRBV5-5 to TRBJ1-1; 11 bases are shared with TRBD1. Germline CDR1 SGHKS, CDR2 YYEKEE (reference sequence). V shed 4 bases, J shed 3 bases, and the junction held 8 bases outside the gene matches. The CDR3 is made up of 16 amino acids. CDR3 nucleotide sequence: TGTGCCAGCAGCATAAGGACAGGGGGCGCGGACACTGAAGCTTTCTTT. Protein sequence: CASSIRTGGADTEAFF.

In this sample, this clonotype turned up a few times. The chain uses TRBV20-1 and TRBJ1-1, with 10 bases fitting TRBD1. Germline values: CDR1 DFQATT, CDR2 SNEGSKA (reference sequence). V was clipped by 5 bases and J by 4 bases; unmatched bases: 16. CDR3 length: 17 residues. CDR3 in DNA: TGCAGTGCTGGCCCCGGGACAGGGGACTTTACGAGCACTGAAGCTTTCTTT. It encodes CSAGPGTGDFTSTEAFF.

This chain joins TRBV11-2 and TRBJ2-3; 11 bases agree with TRBD2. From germline, CDR1 is SGHAT and CDR2 FQNNGV. V shed 5 bases and J 6 bases; nucleotides not matched to a gene: 16. This CDR3 has 18 amino acids. DNA for the CDR3: TGTGCCAGCAGCCCAAAGTTGGATCTAGCGGGGGGTACGGATACGCAGTATTTT. Its protein product is CASSPKLDLAGGTDTQYF.

This chain joins TRBV4-3 and TRBJ2-1; D tentatively fits TRBD1 or TRBD2 (6 bases each). Germline V gives CDR1 LGHNA, CDR2 YSLEER. CDR3 size: 16 residues. Trimming took off 4 bases at V and 4 bases at J, with 17 bases between the two ends. In DNA form, the CDR3 reads TGCGCCAGCAGCCGGGGGAAGGGGGGAAGGTACAATGAGCAGTTCTTC. Its protein is CASSRGKGGRYNEQFF.

The chain is built from TRBV10-3 and TRBJ1-1; the D gene is possibly TRBD1 (6 bases). With 10 bases removed from V and 1 base from J, the gap between germline ends came to 10 bases. The CDR3 runs to 12 residues. CDR1 is ENHRY and CDR2 is SYGVKD in the germline V gene. CDR3 residues: CATQGRNTEAFF. The CDR3 DNA reads TGTGCCACACAGGGACGGAACACTGAAGCTTTCTTT.

The J gene is TRBJ2-2, the V gene TRBV19; D call uncertain. Germline CDR1 is LNHDA and CDR2 is SQIVND (reference sequence). Trimming took 7 bases from V and 2 from J, leaving 8 bases between them. The CDR3 is 13 amino acids. DNA for the CDR3: TGTGCCAGTACCTTGATTAACACCGGGGAGCTGTTTTTT. It codes for CASTLINTGELFF.

This clonotype was detected only a few times. The V call is TRBV7-6, the J call TRBJ2-7, with 11 bases aligning to TRBD1. Germline V gene data show CDR1 as SGHVS and CDR2 as FNYEAQ. Germline trimming cut 7 bases from V and 2 bases from J; bases unmatched to any gene: 4. This CDR3 is 14 amino acids long. CDR3 DNA sequence: TGTGCCAGCACCGTGGACAGGGGGCCCTACGAGCAGTACTTC. Protein sequence: CASTVDRGPYEQYF.

The DNA of the CDR3 is TGTGCCAGCAGCCCCTATCCGCAGCTTAATGAAAAACTGTTTTTT. Translation: CASSPYPQLNEKLFF. The V call is TRBV28, the J call TRBJ1-4; D ambiguous. V lost 6 bases and J lost 4, with 15 bases in between. From germline, CDR1 is MDHEN and CDR2 SYDVKM. The CDR3 is 15 amino acids. The whole variable domain, remainder taken from reference TRBV28 and TRBJ1-4, is DVKVTQSSRYLVKRTGEKVFLECVQDMDHENMFWYRQDPGLGLRLIYFSYDVKMKEKGDIPEGYSVSREKKERFSLILESASTNQTSMYLCASSPYPQLNEKLFFGSGTQLSVL.

This clonotype was recorded many times. The rearrangement links TRBV27 to TRBJ1-1; unclear D gene. CDR1 and CDR2 from the germline V gene are MNHEY and SMNVEV (reference sequence). CDR3 size: 13 residues. V lost 3 bases, J lost 2 bases, and 7 bases lay in between. The CDR3 is CASSFYKNTEAFF. In DNA, the CDR3 is TGTGCCAGCAGTTTTTACAAAAACACTGAAGCTTTCTTT.

This clonotype came up many times. The chain carries TRBV19 and TRBJ1-1, with 9 positions matching TRBD1. CDR3 length: 13 residues. V lost 6 bases to trimming and J lost 6 bases; unmatched junction nucleotides: 5. Germline-derived CDR1 and CDR2 are LNHDA and SQIVND (reference sequence). The CDR3: CASSPGTGPEAFF. CDR3 coding DNA: TGTGCCAGTAGCCCCGGGACAGGGCCTGAAGCTTTCTTT.

This clonotype was counted many times. The chain joins TRBV28 to TRBJ2-7, with D unresolved. V lost 2 bases and J 3 bases, leaving 8 bases between the germline ends. The CDR3 is 13 amino acids. Germline loops: CDR1 MDHEN, CDR2 SYDVKM. As DNA, the CDR3 is TGTGCCAGCAGTTTACGAGGAAACTACGAGCAGTACGTC. It specifies CASSLRGNYEQYV.

In its sample, this clonotype was seen a few times. The genes are TRBV2 and TRBJ1-2; no firm D call. Germline V gene lookup returns CDR1 SNHLY and CDR2 FYNNEI. The CDR3 extends over 13 amino acids. Trimming stripped 10 bases from V and 8 bases from J, with 20 bases between. The CDR3 nucleotides are TGTGCCACTCCATCCCCCCGGGCGGACGGCTACACCTTC. Amino acid sequence: CATPSPRADGYTF.

This clonotype showed up just a few times. The chain joins TRBV7-9 to TRBJ1-1; the match to TRBD1 covers 12 bases. V lost 8 bases to trimming and J lost 4 bases; unmatched junction nucleotides: 11. The CDR3 loop spans 16 amino acids. The germline gives CDR1 SEHNR, CDR2 FQNEAQ (reference sequence). The CDR3 coding sequence is TGTGCCAGCCCCGGGACAGGGGGCTTGGGCGGCACTGAAGCTTTCTTT. Its translation is CASPGTGGLGGTEAFF. The full variable domain, completed using reference TRBV7-9 and TRBJ1-1, is DTGVSQNPRHKITKRGQNVTFRCDPISEHNRLYWYRQTLGQGPEFLTYFQNEAQLEKSRLLSDRFSAERPKGSFSTLEIQRTEQGDSAMYLCASPGTGGLGGTEAFFGQGTRLTVV.

This clonotype came up a few times. The chain links TRBV7-9 to TRBJ2-1, with D hard to call. V was shortened by 5 bases and J by 12 bases, with 11 bases between the two germline ends. The CDR3 is 11 residues long. In germline, CDR1 is SEHNR, CDR2 FQNEAQ (reference sequence). The CDR3 reads CASSMMPGQFF. CDR3 bases: TGTGCCAGCAGCATGATGCCTGGGCAGTTCTTC.

This chain links TRBV7-9 with TRBJ2-1; 8 bases align to TRBD1. Germline CDR1 SEHNR, CDR2 FQNEAQ (reference sequence). There are 15 residues in the CDR3. V was pared by 3 bases and J by 5 bases, with 6 bases of the junction left unmatched. The CDR3 sequence: CASSFRQGKNNEQFF. The CDR3 coding sequence is TGTGCCAGCAGCTTCCGACAGGGGAAAAACAATGAGCAGTTCTTC. The full variable domain, rest sourced from reference TRBV7-9 and TRBJ2-1, is DTGVSQNPRHKITKRGQNVTFRCDPISEHNRLYWYRQTLGQGPEFLTYFQNEAQLEKSRLLSDRFSAERPKGSFSTLEIQRTEQGDSAMYLCASSFRQGKNNEQFFGPGTRLTVL.

CDR3 nucleotides: TGTGCCAGCAGTCTGGACAGGTCCTCGAACACCGGGGAGCTGTTTTTT. Protein sequence: CASSLDRSSNTGELFF. The V call is TRBV28, the J call TRBJ2-2; TRBD1 matches 7 bases. Germline V gene data show CDR1 as MDHEN and CDR2 as SYDVKM. The CDR3 covers 16 residues. V gave up 5 bases and J gave up 0 bases; unmatched junction bases: 6. The full variable domain, completed using reference TRBV28 and TRBJ2-2, is DVKVTQSSRYLVKRTGEKVFLECVQDMDHENMFWYRQDPGLGLRLIYFSYDVKMKEKGDIPEGYSVSREKKERFSLILESASTNQTSMYLCASSLDRSSNTGELFFGEGSRLTVL.

Ten or more counts support this clonotype. The V call is TRBV4-2, the J call TRBJ2-3; a weak D match, TRBD2 (6 bases). V was clipped by 1 base and J by 6 bases, with 20 bases between them. The germline CDR1 and CDR2 sequences are LGHNA and YNFKEQ. CDR3 length: 17 amino acids. The CDR3 reads CASSQVPGVAFTDTQYF. DNA of the CDR3: TGTGCCAGCAGCCAAGTGCCGGGGGTTGCGTTTACGGATACGCAGTATTTT.

This sequence joins TRBV6-5 and TRBJ1-4; TRBD1 agrees at 8 bases. Germline V CDR1 and CDR2: MNHEY, SVGAGI. The CDR3 is made up of 15 amino acids. V lost 5 bases to trimming and J lost 2 bases; unmatched junction nucleotides: 4. Here the CDR3 reads CASSATGGTNEKLFF. The DNA for the CDR3 is TGTGCCAGCAGTGCTACAGGGGGGACTAATGAAAAACTGTTTTTT.

There are many counts of this clonotype. J is TRBJ2-1 and V is TRBV7-2; 11 positions match TRBD2. V gave up 1 base and J gave up 3 bases; unmatched junction bases: 11. Per the germline V gene, CDR1 is SGHTA and CDR2 is FQGNSA. This CDR3 has 19 residues. CDR3 amino acids: CASSLDRSRLAGGYNEQFF. CDR3 nucleotides: TGTGCCAGCAGCTTAGATCGGTCGCGGCTAGCGGGGGGCTACAATGAGCAGTTCTTC.

This chain joins TRBV7-9 and TRBJ2-3, with D possibly TRBD1 on 6 matching bases. This CDR3 contains 14 residues. Per germline, CDR1 SEHNR and CDR2 FQNEAQ (reference sequence). V was trimmed by 3 bases and J by 4 bases, leaving 11 bases between them. This CDR3 reads CASSFSRGADTQYF. In nucleotides, the CDR3 is TGTGCCAGCAGCTTTTCCAGGGGCGCAGATACGCAGTATTTT.

V gene TRBV19 combines with J gene TRBJ2-5, with 7 nucleotides matching TRBD1. This CDR3 region has 14 residues. The germline V gene encodes CDR1 LNHDA and CDR2 SQIVND (reference sequence). Losses at the gene ends were 3 bases for V and 5 bases for J; bases not matched to a gene: 6. CDR3 DNA sequence: TGTGCCAGTAGTATTTCCGGGACAGAGGAGACCCAGTACTTC. It translates to CASSISGTEETQYF.

This clonotype has only a few counts. The V and J genes are TRBV27 and TRBJ2-7, with a possible D match to TRBD1 (6 bases). Germline loops: CDR1 MNHEY, CDR2 SMNVEV (reference sequence). This CDR3 has 14 residues. Trimming removed 5 bases from V and 3 bases from J, with 14 bases in between. CDR3 in amino acids: CASSPSGDIYEQYV. Written as DNA, the CDR3 is TGTGCCAGCAGTCCCTCAGGGGATATCTACGAGCAGTACGTC.

The V and J genes are TRBV7-9 and TRBJ1-2; D unresolved. The CDR3 extends over 16 amino acids. V dropped 6 bases and J dropped 1 base, with 18 bases sitting between them. Germline values: CDR1 SEHNR, CDR2 FQNEAQ (reference sequence). The CDR3 spells CASRNERTDLNYGYTF. The CDR3 DNA follows: TGTGCCAGCAGGAATGAAAGGACGGACCTTAACTATGGCTACACCTTC.

This clonotype has just one count. The V call is TRBV20-1, the J call TRBJ2-1; 8 bases are shared with TRBD2. The CDR3 has 16 amino acids. Germline V gene sequence: CDR1 DFQATT, CDR2 SNEGSKA (reference sequence). With V trimmed by 2 bases and J by 8 bases, 14 bases remained unmatched. The CDR3 DNA is TGCAGTGCTAGAAAAATCGGGACTAGTTTTGGGGATGAGCAGTTCTTC. The encoded protein is CSARKIGTSFGDEQFF.

This clonotype was seen a few times. The chain employs TRBV6-2 or TRBV6-3 and TRBJ2-1; 8 bases map to TRBD1. This CDR3 is 14 amino acids long. Germline V gene sequence: CDR1 MNHEY, CDR2 SVGEGT. V dropped 9 bases and J dropped 1; count of bases not matched to a gene: 5. This CDR3 reads CASQGANSYNEQFF. The DNA for the CDR3 is TGTGCCAGTCAGGGGGCGAATTCCTACAATGAGCAGTTCTTC.

This chain connects TRBV7-9 to TRBJ1-1, with 7 bases fitting TRBD1. The CDR3 runs 15 residues. Germline V lookup: CDR1 SEHNR, CDR2 FQNEAQ (reference sequence). The V segment lost 6 bases and the J segment 2 bases; nucleotides outside the gene matches: 9. CDR3 nucleotide sequence: TGTGCCAGCAGACGTGTCACAGGGGCTAACACTGAAGCTTTCTTT. It yields the protein CASRRVTGANTEAFF.

V is TRBV5-6 and J is TRBJ2-1; D not resolved. The germline V gene encodes CDR1 SGHDT and CDR2 YYEEEE. V dropped 0 bases and J dropped 10 bases, with 11 bases sitting between them. The CDR3 sequence is 13 residues long. CDR3 loop: CASSLDSSYEQFF. The CDR3, as DNA: TGTGCCAGCAGCTTGGATTCATCTTACGAGCAGTTCTTC.

The chain employs TRBV19 and TRBJ2-7; D uncertain. The germline CDR1 and CDR2 sequences are LNHDA and SQIVND (reference sequence). The V end was cut by 3 bases, the J end by 0 bases, with 12 bases between. This CDR3 is built from 15 residues. As DNA, the CDR3 is TGTGCCAGTAGTATCACAGCCTCCAGCTCCTACGAGCAGTACGTC. Translated, it gives CASSITASSSYEQYV.

The DNA of the CDR3 is TGCGCCAGCAGCTCAATGGACAGGGGTGGCTCTGGGGCCAACGTCCTGACTTTC. Its translation: CASSSMDRGGSGANVLTF. The rearrangement joins TRBV5-1 to TRBJ2-6, with 9 bases matching TRBD1. CDR1 SGHRS and CDR2 YFSETQ come from the germline V gene. V lost 3 bases to trimming and J lost 0 bases; unmatched junction nucleotides: 7. This CDR3 comprises 18 residues.